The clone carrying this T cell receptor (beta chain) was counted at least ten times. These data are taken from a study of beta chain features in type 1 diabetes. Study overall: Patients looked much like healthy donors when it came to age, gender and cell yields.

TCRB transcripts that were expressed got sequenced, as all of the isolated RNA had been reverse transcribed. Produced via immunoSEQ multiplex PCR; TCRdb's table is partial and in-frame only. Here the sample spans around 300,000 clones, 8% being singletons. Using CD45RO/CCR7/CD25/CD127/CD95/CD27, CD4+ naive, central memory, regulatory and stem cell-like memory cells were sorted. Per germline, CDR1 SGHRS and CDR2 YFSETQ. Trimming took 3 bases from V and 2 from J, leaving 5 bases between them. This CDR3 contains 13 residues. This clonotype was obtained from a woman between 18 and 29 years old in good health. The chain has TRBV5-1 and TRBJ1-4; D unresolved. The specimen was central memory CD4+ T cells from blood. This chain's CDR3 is CASSSFTNEKLFF. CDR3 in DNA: TGCGCCAGCAGCTCCTTCACTAATGAAAAACTGTTTTTT.